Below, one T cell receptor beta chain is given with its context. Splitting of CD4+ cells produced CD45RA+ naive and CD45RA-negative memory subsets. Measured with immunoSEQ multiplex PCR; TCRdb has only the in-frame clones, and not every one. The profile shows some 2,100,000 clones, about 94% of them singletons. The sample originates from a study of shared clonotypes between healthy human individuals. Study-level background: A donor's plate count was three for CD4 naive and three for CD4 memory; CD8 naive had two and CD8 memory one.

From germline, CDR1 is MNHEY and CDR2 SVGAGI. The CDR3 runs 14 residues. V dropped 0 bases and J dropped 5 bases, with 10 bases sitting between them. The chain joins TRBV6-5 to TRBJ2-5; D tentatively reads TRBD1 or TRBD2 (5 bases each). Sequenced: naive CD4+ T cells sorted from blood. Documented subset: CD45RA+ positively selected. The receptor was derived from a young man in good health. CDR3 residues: CASSYSVGRETQYF. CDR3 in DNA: TGTGCCAGCAGTTACTCGGTGGGACGGGAGACCCAGTACTTC.